The 10 T cell receptor beta chains given below trace back to one sample, sequenced in a study of shared clonotypes between healthy human individuals. Naive CD8 cells comprised CD45RO-negative, CCR7-positively selected cells, excluding terminally differentiated effector memory CD45RA+ cells. Sequencing was performed with immunoSEQ multiplex PCR; in TCRdb, only in-frame clones are kept and a portion is missing. This sample has about 2,200,000 clones, with about 92% found just once. Source material: naive CD8+ T cells from PBMCs. Receptors were obtained from a man aged 18 to 35 in good health. Some clones in this sample may be carry-over from other donors' samples.

The V call is TRBV28, the J call TRBJ1-5; TRBD1 might be the D (5 bases). CDR1 and CDR2 (germline): MDHEN, SYDVKM. V gave up 2 bases and J gave up 2 bases, with 10 bases separating them. This CDR3 is built from 15 residues. The DNA of the CDR3 is TGTGCCAGCAGTTTAGAGGGGCAAGGCAATCAGCCCCAGCATTTT. Protein product: CASSLEGQGNQPQHF. Variable domain in full (rest from reference TRBV28 and TRBJ1-5): DVKVTQSSRYLVKRTGEKVFLECVQDMDHENMFWYRQDPGLGLRLIYFSYDVKMKEKGDIPEGYSVSREKKERFSLILESASTNQTSMYLCASSLEGQGNQPQHFGDGTRLSIL.

This chain connects TRBV11-2 to TRBJ2-1; 16 positions match TRBD2. Per germline, CDR1 SGHAT and CDR2 FQNNGV. V lost 5 bases and J lost 3; bases outside the gene matches: 10. The CDR3 is made up of 19 amino acids. CDR3 sequence: CASSTSPGLAGGHYNEQFF. CDR3 bases: TGTGCCAGCAGCACCAGTCCGGGACTAGCGGGAGGGCACTACAATGAGCAGTTCTTC.

Turning to this clone: This sample also contains other DNA sequences that code for the same CDR3. The chain has TRBV6-1 and TRBJ1-1; 9 bases match TRBD1. Germline CDR1 and CDR2: MNHNS and SASEGT. This CDR3 has 14 residues. V was clipped by 6 bases and J by 3 bases; unmatched bases: 5. CDR3 in DNA: TGTGCCAGCAGGGAGACAGGGGGGGACACTGAAGCTTTCTTT. Its translation: CASRETGGDTEAFF.

V usage is TRBV7-2 and J usage is TRBJ2-7; D is uncertain. V was cut by 0 bases and J by 2 bases, with 14 bases left in between. CDR1 SGHTA and CDR2 FQGNSA come from the germline V gene. The CDR3 contains 16 residues. The CDR3: CASSLARGSIPYEQYF. The CDR3 DNA reads TGTGCCAGCAGCTTAGCGCGTGGCAGCATTCCCTACGAGCAGTACTTC.

The chain's CDR3 is CASSERAGLKGDTQYF. CDR3 bases: TGTGCCAGCAGTGAAAGGGCAGGCCTAAAAGGGGATACGCAGTATTTT. The chain carries TRBV2 and TRBJ2-3; D is unclear. CDR1 and CDR2 (germline): SNHLY, FYNNEI. With 2 bases removed from V and 6 bases from J, the gap between germline ends came to 18 bases. This CDR3 has 16 residues.

This sequence joins TRBV9 and TRBJ1-1, with a possible D match to TRBD1 (6 bases). CDR1 SGDLS and CDR2 YYNGEE come from the germline V gene. V dropped 4 bases and J dropped 4 bases, with 11 bases sitting between them. This CDR3 is built from 13 residues. The CDR3 bases are TGTGCCAGCAGCATTACAGGGTCCACTGAAGCTTTCTTT. Protein sequence: CASSITGSTEAFF.

The chain recombines TRBV19 with TRBJ2-5; D gene ambiguous. Trimming shortened V by 5 bases and J by 2 bases, and 9 bases separated the two germline ends. From germline, CDR1 is LNHDA and CDR2 SQIVND (reference sequence). The CDR3 contains 13 residues. The CDR3: CASSGQTQETQYF. In nucleotides, the CDR3 is TGTGCCAGTAGTGGCCAGACTCAAGAGACCCAGTACTTC.

The chain recombines TRBV5-5 with TRBJ2-7, with 11 bases identical to TRBD2. CDR1 is SGHKS and CDR2 is YYEKEE in the germline V gene (reference sequence). The V gene end was trimmed by 4 bases and the J gene end by 0 bases; junction bases not matched to a gene: 18. The CDR3 sequence is 20 residues long. The CDR3 spells CASSRRSWTSGSSSSYEQYF. The CDR3, as DNA: TGTGCCAGCAGCCGGCGGTCATGGACTAGCGGGTCCTCAAGCTCCTACGAGCAGTACTTC.

The chain is built from TRBV7-8 and TRBJ2-7; TRBD2 is a possible D gene (5 bases). Germline loops: CDR1 SGHVS, CDR2 FQNEAQ. Trimming shortened V by 1 base and J by 3 bases, and 13 bases separated the two germline ends. The CDR3 extends over 15 amino acids. This chain's CDR3 is CASSLGAAEYYEQYF. The DNA for the CDR3 is TGTGCCAGCAGCTTAGGGGCAGCGGAGTACTACGAGCAGTACTTC.

V and J are TRBV6-5 and TRBJ2-3; D not certain. Germline CDR1 MNHEY, CDR2 SVGAGI. CDR3 size: 14 residues. V was cut by 9 bases and J by 4 bases, with 17 bases left in between. This CDR3 is CARPDPTHPDTQYF. The CDR3 coding sequence is TGTGCCAGGCCTGACCCTACCCACCCAGATACGCAGTATTTT.